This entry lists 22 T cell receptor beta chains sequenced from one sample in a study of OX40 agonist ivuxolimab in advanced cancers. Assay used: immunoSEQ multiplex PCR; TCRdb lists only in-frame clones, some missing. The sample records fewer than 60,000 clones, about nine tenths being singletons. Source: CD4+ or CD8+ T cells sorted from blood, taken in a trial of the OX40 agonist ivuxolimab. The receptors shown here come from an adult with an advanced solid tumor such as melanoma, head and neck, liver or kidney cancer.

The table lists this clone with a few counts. The CDR3 DNA sequence: TGCGCCAGCCTCGAACAGGGATCCTATAATTCACCCCTCCACTTT. Protein product: CASLEQGSYNSPLHF. The V call is TRBV10-2, the J call TRBJ1-6; TRBD1 is a possible D gene (6 bases). Trimming cost V 8 bases and J 1 base, with 12 bases left between them. This CDR3 is built from 15 residues. The germline V gene encodes CDR1 WSHSY and CDR2 SAAADI.

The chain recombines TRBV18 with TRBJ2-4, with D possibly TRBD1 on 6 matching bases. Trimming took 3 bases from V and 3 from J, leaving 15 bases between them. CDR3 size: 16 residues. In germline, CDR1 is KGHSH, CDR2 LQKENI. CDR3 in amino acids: CASSPSGTNYKNIQYF. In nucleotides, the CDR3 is TGTGCCAGCTCACCCTCCGGGACAAATTACAAAAACATTCAGTACTTC.

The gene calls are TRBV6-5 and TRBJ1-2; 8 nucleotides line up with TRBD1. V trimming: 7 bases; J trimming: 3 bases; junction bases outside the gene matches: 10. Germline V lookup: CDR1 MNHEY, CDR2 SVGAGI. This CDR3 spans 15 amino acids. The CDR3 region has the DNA TGTGCCAGCATCAGCAGGGGGCGCAAAGACTATGGCTACACCTTC. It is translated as CASISRGRKDYGYTF.

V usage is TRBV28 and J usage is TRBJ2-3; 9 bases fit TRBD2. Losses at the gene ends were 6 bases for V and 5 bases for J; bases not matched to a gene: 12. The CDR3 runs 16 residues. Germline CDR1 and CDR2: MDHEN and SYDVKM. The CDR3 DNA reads TGTGCCAGCAGAGCGGGAGGCCGTGCAAGGCGAGATACGCAGTATTTT. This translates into CASRAGGRARRDTQYF.

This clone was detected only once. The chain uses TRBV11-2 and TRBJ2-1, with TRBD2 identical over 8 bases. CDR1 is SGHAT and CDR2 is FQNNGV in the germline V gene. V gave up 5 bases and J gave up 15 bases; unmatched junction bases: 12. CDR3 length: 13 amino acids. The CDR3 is CASSQGRAGDRFF. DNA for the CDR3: TGTGCCAGCAGCCAGGGGAGAGCGGGAGACCGGTTCTTC. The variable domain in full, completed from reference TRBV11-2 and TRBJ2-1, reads EAGVAQSPRYKIIEKRQSVAFWCNPISGHATLYWYQQILGQGPKLLIQFQNNGVVDDSQLPKDRFSAERLKGVDSTLKIQPAKLEDSAVYLCASSQGRAGDRFFGPGTRLTVL.

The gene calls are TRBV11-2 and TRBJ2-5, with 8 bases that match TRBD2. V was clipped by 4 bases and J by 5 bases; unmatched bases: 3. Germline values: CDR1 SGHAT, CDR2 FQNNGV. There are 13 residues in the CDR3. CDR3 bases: TGTGCCAGCAGCTATAGCGGGGCGGAGACCCAGTACTTC. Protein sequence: CASSYSGAETQYF. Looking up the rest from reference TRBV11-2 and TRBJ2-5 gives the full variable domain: EAGVAQSPRYKIIEKRQSVAFWCNPISGHATLYWYQQILGQGPKLLIQFQNNGVVDDSQLPKDRFSAERLKGVDSTLKIQPAKLEDSAVYLCASSYSGAETQYFGPGTRLLVL.

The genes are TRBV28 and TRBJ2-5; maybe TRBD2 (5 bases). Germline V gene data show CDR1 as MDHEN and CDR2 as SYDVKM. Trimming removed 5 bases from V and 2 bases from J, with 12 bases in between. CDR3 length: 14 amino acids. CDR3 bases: TGTGCCAGCAGTCAACTCCCGGGGCAAGAGACCCAGTACTTC. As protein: CASSQLPGQETQYF. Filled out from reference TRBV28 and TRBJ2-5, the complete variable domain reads DVKVTQSSRYLVKRTGEKVFLECVQDMDHENMFWYRQDPGLGLRLIYFSYDVKMKEKGDIPEGYSVSREKKERFSLILESASTNQTSMYLCASSQLPGQETQYFGPGTRLLVL.

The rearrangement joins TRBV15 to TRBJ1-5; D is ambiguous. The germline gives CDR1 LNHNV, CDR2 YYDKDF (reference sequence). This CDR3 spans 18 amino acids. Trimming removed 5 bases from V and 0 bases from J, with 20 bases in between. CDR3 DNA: TGTGCCACCAGCGGACTTAACCACGACGGGAATAGCAATCAGCCCCAGCATTTT. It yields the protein CATSGLNHDGNSNQPQHF. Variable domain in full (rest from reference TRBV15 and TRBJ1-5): DAMVIQNPRYQVTQFGKPVTLSCSQTLNHNVMYWYQQKSSQAPKLLFHYYDKDFNNEADTPDNFQSRRPNTSFCFLDIRSPGLGDTAMYLCATSGLNHDGNSNQPQHFGDGTRLSIL.

CDR3 protein: CASSLSVINENEQFF. The CDR3 DNA follows: TGCGCCAGCAGCTTGTCGGTCATAAACGAGAATGAGCAGTTCTTC. The chain employs TRBV5-1 and TRBJ2-1; D is uncertain. The CDR3 runs 15 residues. Between the trimmed V and J ends, which lost 1 base and 7 bases, there was a span of 15 bases. Germline V gene data show CDR1 as SGHRS and CDR2 as YFSETQ.

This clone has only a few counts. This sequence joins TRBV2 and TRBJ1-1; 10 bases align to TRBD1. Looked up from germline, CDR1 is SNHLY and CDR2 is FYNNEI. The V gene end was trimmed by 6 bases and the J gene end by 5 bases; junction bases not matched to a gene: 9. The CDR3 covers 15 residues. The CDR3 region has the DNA TGTGCCAGCAGGACGGGACAGGGGATAGGAACTGAAGCTTTCTTT. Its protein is CASRTGQGIGTEAFF. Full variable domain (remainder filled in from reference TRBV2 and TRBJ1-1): EPEVTQTPSHQVTQMGQEVILRCVPISNHLYFYWYRQILGQKVEFLVSFYNNEISEKSEIFDDQFSVERPDGSNFTLKIRSTKLEDSAMYFCASRTGQGIGTEAFFGQGTRLTVV.

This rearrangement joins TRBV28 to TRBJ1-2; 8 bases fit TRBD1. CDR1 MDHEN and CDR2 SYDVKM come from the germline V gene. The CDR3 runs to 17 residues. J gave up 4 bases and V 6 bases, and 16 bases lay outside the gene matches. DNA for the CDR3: TGTGCCAGCAGGATCCTGGACAGGGCAACGTCGTCCTATGGCTACACCTTC. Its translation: CASRILDRATSSYGYTF.

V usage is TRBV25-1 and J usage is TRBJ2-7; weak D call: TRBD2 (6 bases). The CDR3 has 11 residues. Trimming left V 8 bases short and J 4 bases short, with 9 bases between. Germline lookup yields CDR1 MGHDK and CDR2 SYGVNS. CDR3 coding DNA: TGTGCCAGCGGGAGGCTTTACGAGCAGTACTTC. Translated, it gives CASGRLYEQYF.

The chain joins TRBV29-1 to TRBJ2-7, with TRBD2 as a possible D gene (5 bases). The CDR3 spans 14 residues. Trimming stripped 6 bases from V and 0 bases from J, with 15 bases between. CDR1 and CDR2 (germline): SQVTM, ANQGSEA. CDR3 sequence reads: CSVLRGVTSYEQYF. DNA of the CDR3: TGCAGCGTACTACGGGGTGTAACCTCCTACGAGCAGTACTTC.

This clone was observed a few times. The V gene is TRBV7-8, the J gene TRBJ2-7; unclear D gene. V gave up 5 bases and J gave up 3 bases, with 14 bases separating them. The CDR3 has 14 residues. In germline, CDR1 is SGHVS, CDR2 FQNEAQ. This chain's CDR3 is CASSMTRGIYEQYF. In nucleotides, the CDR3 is TGTGCCAGCAGCATGACGCGCGGCATCTACGAGCAGTACTTC.

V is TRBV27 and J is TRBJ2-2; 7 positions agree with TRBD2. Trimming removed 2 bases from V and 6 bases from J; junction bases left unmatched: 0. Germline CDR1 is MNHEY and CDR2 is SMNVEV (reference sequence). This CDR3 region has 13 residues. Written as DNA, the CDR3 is TGTGCCAGCAGTTTACGGGGGGCCGGGGAGCTGTTTTTT. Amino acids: CASSLRGAGELFF.

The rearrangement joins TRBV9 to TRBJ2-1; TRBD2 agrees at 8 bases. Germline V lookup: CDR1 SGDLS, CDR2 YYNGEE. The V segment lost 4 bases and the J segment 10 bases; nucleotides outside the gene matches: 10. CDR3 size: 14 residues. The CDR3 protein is CASSPRTSRQEQFF. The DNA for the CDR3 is TGTGCCAGCAGCCCTAGGACTAGCCGGCAGGAGCAGTTCTTC. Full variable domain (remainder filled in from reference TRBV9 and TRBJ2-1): DSGVTQTPKHLITATGQRVTLRCSPRSGDLSVYWYQQSLDQGLQFLIQYYNGEERAKGNILERFSAQQFPDLHSELNLSSLELGDSALYFCASSPRTSRQEQFFGPGTRLTVL.

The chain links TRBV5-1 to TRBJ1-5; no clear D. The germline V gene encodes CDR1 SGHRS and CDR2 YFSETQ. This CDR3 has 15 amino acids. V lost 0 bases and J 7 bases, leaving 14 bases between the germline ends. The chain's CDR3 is CASSLAGGPEQPQHF. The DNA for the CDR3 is TGCGCCAGCAGCTTGGCCGGTGGGCCGGAACAGCCCCAGCATTTT.

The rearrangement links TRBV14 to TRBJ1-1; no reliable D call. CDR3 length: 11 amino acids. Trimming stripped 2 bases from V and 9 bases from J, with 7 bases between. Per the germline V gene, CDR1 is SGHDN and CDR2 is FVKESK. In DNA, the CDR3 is TGTGCCAGCAGCCAATATGGTCAAGCTTTCTTT. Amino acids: CASSQYGQAFF.

CDR3 in amino acids: CASSSNRREQYV. The CDR3 coding sequence is TGTGCCAGCAGCTCGAACAGGCGGGAGCAGTACGTC. The V gene is TRBV7-9, the J gene TRBJ2-7; TRBD1 is a possible D gene (5 bases). This CDR3 region has 12 residues. Trimming stripped 4 bases from V and 7 bases from J, with 11 bases between. Germline assignment: CDR1 SEHNR and CDR2 FQNEAQ (reference sequence).

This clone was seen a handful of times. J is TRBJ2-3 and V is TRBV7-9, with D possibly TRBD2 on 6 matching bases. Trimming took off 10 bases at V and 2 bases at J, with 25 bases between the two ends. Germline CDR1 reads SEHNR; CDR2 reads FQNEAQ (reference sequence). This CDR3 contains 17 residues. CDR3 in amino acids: CAIKEGYSGPPTDTQYF. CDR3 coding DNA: TGTGCCATCAAGGAGGGATATTCTGGTCCACCCACAGATACGCAGTATTTT. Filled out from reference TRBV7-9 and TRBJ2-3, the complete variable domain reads DTGVSQNPRHKITKRGQNVTFRCDPISEHNRLYWYRQTLGQGPEFLTYFQNEAQLEKSRLLSDRFSAERPKGSFSTLEIQRTEQGDSAMYLCAIKEGYSGPPTDTQYFGPGTRLTVL.

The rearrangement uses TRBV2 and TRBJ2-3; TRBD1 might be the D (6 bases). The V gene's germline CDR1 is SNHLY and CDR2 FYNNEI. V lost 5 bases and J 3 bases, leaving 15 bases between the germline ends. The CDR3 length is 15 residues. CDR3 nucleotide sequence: TGTGCCAGCAGTCCACGACAGGTAGTTACAGATACGCAGTATTTT. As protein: CASSPRQVVTDTQYF.

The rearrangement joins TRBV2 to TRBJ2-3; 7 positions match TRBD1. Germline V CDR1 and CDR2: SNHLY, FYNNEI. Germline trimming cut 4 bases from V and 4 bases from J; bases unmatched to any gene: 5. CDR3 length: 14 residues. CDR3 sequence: CASSVTGVADTQYF. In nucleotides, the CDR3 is TGTGCCAGCAGTGTTACAGGGGTGGCAGATACGCAGTATTTT.